One and the same sample provided the 22 T cell receptor beta chains below, sequenced in a study of tissue T cells after allogeneic stem cell transplantation. This table comes from immunoSEQ multiplex PCR, and its TCRdb copy is limited to in-frame clones, with some not included. Of 3,500 to 4,500 clones listed, approximately 63% were seen once; the top ten hold roughly 28%. The starting material was tissue from the ileum, obtained at autopsy. The receptors were gathered from a male donor at least 60 years old with lung cancer.

The count of this clone is one. The chain is built from TRBV7-2 and TRBJ2-7; D is possibly TRBD2 (5 bases). Looked up from germline, CDR1 is SGHTA and CDR2 is FQGNSA. V was shortened by 3 bases and J by 4 bases, with 16 bases between the two germline ends. The CDR3 extends over 15 amino acids. Written as DNA, the CDR3 is TGTGCCAGCAGCTTTGGGTTCGGGGAAGGGTACGAGCAGTACTTC. Its translation: CASSFGFGEGYEQYF. The variable domain in full, with the rest retrieved from reference TRBV7-2 and TRBJ2-7, is GAGVSQSPSNKVTEKGKDVELRCDPISGHTALYWYRQSLGQGLEFLIYFQGNSAPDKSGLPSDRFSAERTGGSVSTLTIQRTQQEDSAVYLCASSFGFGEGYEQYFGPGTRLTVT.

This clone counts as medium-sized. The rearrangement uses TRBV3-1 (or the pseudogene TRBV3-2) and TRBJ1-6, with D perhaps TRBD1 (6 bases). Germline assignment: CDR1 LGHDT and CDR2 YNNKEL (reference sequence). The germline V and J ends were trimmed by 1 base and 6 bases, with 10 bases remaining between them. The CDR3 runs 15 residues. CDR3 DNA sequence: TGTGCCAGCAGCCAAGTCCAGGGGAGTAATTCACCCCTCCACTTT. Protein sequence: CASSQVQGSNSPLHF.

This rearrangement joins TRBV4-1 to TRBJ1-4; tentatively, D is TRBD1 (6 bases). This CDR3 is 16 amino acids long. CDR1 MGHRA and CDR2 YSYEKL come from the germline V gene. Between the trimmed V and J ends, which lost 4 bases and 0 bases, there was a span of 12 bases. The CDR3 nucleotides read TGCGCCAGCAGCCCTTGGGGGCAGGCAACTAATGAAAAACTGTTTTTT. Amino acid sequence: CASSPWGQATNEKLFF.

This clone was detected only a few times. V and J are TRBV10-3 and TRBJ1-1; no clear D. The V gene lost 7 bases and the J gene lost 0 bases, with 9 bases spanning the gap. Germline CDR1 is ENHRY and CDR2 is SYGVKD. The CDR3 has 13 amino acids. The CDR3 sequence is CAITRTVNTEAFF. The CDR3 nucleotides are TGTGCCATCACCCGGACGGTGAACACTGAAGCTTTCTTT.

V usage is TRBV19 and J usage is TRBJ2-3; maybe TRBD1 (6 bases). The CDR3 covers 15 residues. CDR1 and CDR2 (germline): LNHDA, SQIVND (reference sequence). Trimming stripped 2 bases from V and 3 bases from J, with 12 bases between. CDR3 in amino acids: CASSISQGGTDTQYF. For the CDR3, the DNA is TGTGCCAGTAGTATATCACAGGGCGGTACAGATACGCAGTATTTT.

This clone counts as medium-sized. V is TRBV4-3 and J is TRBJ1-4, with D possibly being TRBD1 (5 bases). Looked up from germline, CDR1 is LGHNA and CDR2 is YSLEER. The CDR3 is 16 residues long. Trimming took 1 base from V and 4 from J, leaving 13 bases between them. CDR3 bases: TGCGCCAGCAGCCAAGTCGGAGGGGCTAATAATGAAAAACTGTTTTTT. This gives the protein CASSQVGGANNEKLFF.

CDR3 nucleotides: TGCAGCGTTGATAGCGGGAGCGGAGAGACCCAGTACTTC. Its translation: CSVDSGSGETQYF. V and J are TRBV29-1 and TRBJ2-5, with 9 nucleotides matching TRBD2. V lost 3 bases, J lost 4 bases, and 3 bases stayed unmatched. CDR3 length: 13 residues. CDR1 is SQVTM, CDR2 ANQGSEA, per germline.

CDR3: CASTWGTQETQYF. The CDR3 bases are TGTGCCAGCACCTGGGGGACACAAGAGACCCAGTACTTC. This sequence joins TRBV7-9 and TRBJ2-5, with a weak D call TRBD1 (6 bases). Germline loops: CDR1 SEHNR, CDR2 FQNEAQ (reference sequence). The CDR3 sequence is 13 residues long. V gave up 7 bases and J gave up 2 bases, with 11 bases separating them.

This chain connects TRBV27 to TRBJ2-1; possibly TRBD2 for D (6 bases). The V gene lost 5 bases and the J gene lost 4 bases, with 12 bases spanning the gap. The CDR3 length is 14 residues. Germline V gene sequence: CDR1 MNHEY, CDR2 SMNVEV (reference sequence). This CDR3 reads CASSRGSRYNEQFF. The CDR3 DNA sequence: TGTGCCAGCAGTCGGGGGTCGCGGTACAATGAGCAGTTCTTC.

The J gene is TRBJ2-7, the V gene TRBV6-2 or TRBV6-3; D is uncertain. Deletions cut 6 bases from V and 1 base from J, with 7 bases between. Germline CDR1 is MNHEY and CDR2 is SVGEGT. There are 12 residues in the CDR3. CDR3 amino acids: CASSYRSYEQYF. The CDR3 nucleotides read TGTGCCAGCAGCTATAGATCCTACGAGCAGTACTTC.

This clone was seen a handful of times. The CDR3 DNA sequence: TGTGCCAGCAGCGGGGACATAACGGATACGCAGTATTTT. As protein: CASSGDITDTQYF. The chain couples TRBV9 to TRBJ2-3; tentative D call: TRBD1 (6 bases). Trimming shortened V by 3 bases and J by 6 bases, and 11 bases separated the two germline ends. This CDR3 spans 13 amino acids. The germline V gene encodes CDR1 SGDLS and CDR2 YYNGEE.

This clone was seen more than once but under ten times. This rearrangement joins TRBV4-3 to TRBJ1-3, with 8 bases fitting TRBD1. Trimming took 0 bases from V and 3 from J; bases not matched to a gene: 4. The germline CDR1 and CDR2 sequences are LGHNA and YSLEER. This CDR3 contains 16 residues. The CDR3 is CASSQDTGGIGNTIYF. CDR3 DNA: TGCGCCAGCAGCCAAGATACAGGGGGGATTGGAAACACCATATATTTT.

V and J are TRBV10-3 and TRBJ1-1; the D is unclear. V was shortened by 3 bases and J by 1 base, with 6 bases between the two germline ends. The CDR3 runs 13 residues. Germline V lookup: CDR1 ENHRY, CDR2 SYGVKD. CDR3 sequence: CAISEGRNTEAFF. The DNA of the CDR3 is TGTGCCATCAGTGAAGGGCGGAACACTGAAGCTTTCTTT.

The sample holds one count of this clone. This chain joins TRBV19 and TRBJ1-3; unclear D gene. The V gene's germline CDR1 is LNHDA and CDR2 SQIVND (reference sequence). V lost 4 bases and J 1 base, leaving 5 bases between the germline ends. This CDR3 region has 13 residues. The CDR3 protein is CASSTGSGNTIYF. DNA for the CDR3: TGTGCCAGTAGTACGGGGTCTGGAAACACCATATATTTT.

The chain links TRBV7-9 to TRBJ1-2, with 8 bases identical to TRBD1. V gave up 2 bases and J gave up 8 bases; unmatched junction bases: 10. The CDR3 totals 15 residues. CDR1 and CDR2 (germline): SEHNR, FQNEAQ (reference sequence). The DNA of the CDR3 is TGTGCCAGCAGCTTATCGACAGGGGCGGAAAGAGGCTACACCTTC. It encodes CASSLSTGAERGYTF.

J is TRBJ1-1 and V is TRBV2; tentatively, D is TRBD1 (6 bases). Germline V lookup: CDR1 SNHLY, CDR2 FYNNEI. The CDR3 runs to 14 residues. With 3 bases removed from V and 5 bases from J, the gap between germline ends came to 13 bases. The CDR3 DNA reads TGTGCCAGCAGTGATTTGGGGGCGCGGACTGAAGCTTTCTTT. It yields the protein CASSDLGARTEAFF.

The rearrangement joins TRBV24-1 to TRBJ2-5; 14 bases line up with TRBD2. The CDR3 is made up of 18 amino acids. CDR1 is KGHDR, CDR2 SFDVKD, per germline. Germline trimming cut 1 base from V and 4 bases from J; bases unmatched to any gene: 7. This CDR3 is CATSDLGLAGGPGETQYF. In nucleotides, the CDR3 is TGTGCCACCAGTGATTTAGGACTAGCGGGAGGCCCCGGAGAGACCCAGTACTTC.

The V call is TRBV5-4, the J call TRBJ1-1; D gene uncertain. In germline, CDR1 is SGHNT, CDR2 YYREEE (reference sequence). V lost 2 bases and J lost 2, with 7 bases in between. This CDR3 is 13 amino acids long. This chain's CDR3 is CASSFYGNTEAFF. CDR3 sequence (DNA): TGTGCCAGCAGCTTTTATGGTAACACTGAAGCTTTCTTT.

Remarks on this clone: The germline gene is not matched at one end of the junction; a read error may be the cause. CDR3 DNA: TGTGCCAGCAGCTTAGTTCGGGAGAACGCTGAAGCTTTCTTT. It is translated as CASSLVRENAEAFF. The V and J genes are TRBV7-9 and TRBJ1-1; D unclear. The CDR3 contains 14 residues. Per the germline V gene, CDR1 is SEHNR and CDR2 is FQNEAQ (reference sequence).

The chain recombines TRBV6-2 or TRBV6-3 with TRBJ1-4; D remains unclear. CDR1 and CDR2 from the germline V gene are MNHEY and SVGEGT. V shed 0 bases and J shed 8 bases, with 10 bases lying between them. The CDR3 loop spans 14 amino acids. CDR3: CASSYSIEVEKLFF. The CDR3 DNA follows: TGTGCCAGCAGTTACTCGATCGAGGTAGAAAAACTGTTTTTT.

The chain combines TRBV3-1 (or the pseudogene TRBV3-2) with TRBJ2-1; D ambiguous. V was cut by 4 bases and J by 2 bases, with 15 bases left in between. Per germline, CDR1 LGHDT and CDR2 YNNKEL (reference sequence). The CDR3 sequence is 16 residues long. The CDR3 loop reads CASSRTPLRTYNEQFF. The CDR3 DNA follows: TGTGCCAGCAGCCGAACCCCTCTTAGGACCTACAATGAGCAGTTCTTC.

The chain carries TRBV19 and TRBJ2-5; D gene unclear. The CDR3 covers 13 residues. Trimming took off 3 bases at V and 2 bases at J, with 7 bases between the two ends. Germline V CDR1 and CDR2: LNHDA, SQIVND (reference sequence). The DNA for the CDR3 is TGTGCCAGTAGTATCCCCGGGCAAGAGACCCAGTACTTC. Its protein is CASSIPGQETQYF.